The T cell receptor beta chain described here comes from a study of T cells in Graves' hyperthyroidism and ophthalmopathy. This clonotype was counted ten times or more. Antigen unknown. Stable disease denoted Graves' hyperthyroidism without ophthalmopathy progression within 18 months. It was uncontrolled infection, other autoimmune disease, pregnancy or lactation that excluded patients. This CDR3 is built from 15 residues. The germline CDR1 and CDR2 sequences are LGHDT and YNNKEL (reference sequence). The junction had 8 bases not matched to a gene; V was cut back by 0 bases and J by 7 bases. Using RNA transcripts as the source, TCR beta CDR3 regions were amplified. HTBI primers were the set used in a first-round RT-PCR of the TCR CDR3. TCRdb redid the calling of the multiplex PCR reads with MiXCR, one entry per CDR3 protein. The data show 200,000 or so distinct CDR3 sequences, with around a sixth seen just once and 40% to 65% held by the top ten.

Study-level results: Most expanded thyroid clonotypes above 0.001 recurred in blood.

The sample taken for sequencing was blood. This TCR derives from a woman between 50 and 59 years old with Graves' hyperthyroidism. V usage is TRBV3-1 and J usage is TRBJ1-1, with 7 bases matching TRBD1. CDR3 nucleotide sequence: TGTGCCAGCAGCCAAGACTTGACAGGGAACCGTGAAGCTTTCTTT. Translation: CASSQDLTGNREAFF.